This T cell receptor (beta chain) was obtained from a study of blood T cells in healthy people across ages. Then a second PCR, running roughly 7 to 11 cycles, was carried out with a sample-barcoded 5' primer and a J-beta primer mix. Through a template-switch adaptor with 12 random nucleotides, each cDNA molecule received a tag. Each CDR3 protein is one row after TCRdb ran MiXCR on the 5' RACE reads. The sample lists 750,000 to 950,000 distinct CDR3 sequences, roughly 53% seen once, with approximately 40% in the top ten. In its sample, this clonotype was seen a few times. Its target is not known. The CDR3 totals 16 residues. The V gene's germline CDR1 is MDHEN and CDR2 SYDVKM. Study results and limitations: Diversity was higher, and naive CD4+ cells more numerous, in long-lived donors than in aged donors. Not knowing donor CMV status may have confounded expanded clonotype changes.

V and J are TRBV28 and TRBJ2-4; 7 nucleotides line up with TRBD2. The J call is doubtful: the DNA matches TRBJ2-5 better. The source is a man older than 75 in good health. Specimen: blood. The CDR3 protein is CASSLWGRADQETQYF. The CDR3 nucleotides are TGTGCCAGCAGTTTGTGGGGGAGGGCCGATCAAGAGACCCAGTACTTC.